Presented here are 15 T cell receptor beta chains from one specimen sequenced in a study of OX40 agonist ivuxolimab in advanced cancers. Profiling relied on immunoSEQ multiplex PCR, and the TCRdb table lists in-frame clones only, not all of them. The repertoire has tens of thousands of clones, about 82% of them found once; the top ten carry roughly 2.7%. The source was CD4+ or CD8+ T cells sorted from blood, collected in a trial of the OX40 agonist ivuxolimab. The receptors originated from an adult with an advanced solid tumor such as melanoma, head and neck, liver or kidney cancer.

The chain combines TRBV7-9 with TRBJ2-7; 14 bases map to TRBD2. V lost 4 bases, J lost 3 bases, and 5 bases stayed unmatched. The CDR3 is made up of 16 amino acids. Per the germline V gene, CDR1 is SEHNR and CDR2 is FQNEAQ (reference sequence). DNA of the CDR3: TGTGCCAGCAGCTCAGGACTAGCGGGGGGACTCTACGAGCAGTACTTC. Its protein product is CASSSGLAGGLYEQYF.

V usage is TRBV11-3 and J usage is TRBJ1-5; D is unresolved. Deletions cut 4 bases from V and 9 bases from J, with 13 bases between. This CDR3 has 13 residues. Germline V lookup: CDR1 SGHNT, CDR2 YENEEA. The CDR3 protein is CASSSEQRAPQHF. For the CDR3, the DNA is TGTGCCAGCAGCTCAGAGCAACGGGCGCCCCAGCATTTT.

The chain recombines TRBV7-9 with TRBJ1-1; a weak D match, TRBD1 (5 bases). Deletions cut 4 bases from V and 0 bases from J, with 9 bases between. From germline, CDR1 is SEHNR and CDR2 FQNEAQ (reference sequence). The CDR3 has 14 amino acids. CDR3 amino acids: CASSWGSLNTEAFF. As DNA, the CDR3 is TGTGCCAGCAGCTGGGGCAGCCTGAACACTGAAGCTTTCTTT.

The chain is built from TRBV6-5 and TRBJ2-7; 7 bases are shared with TRBD1. The CDR3 spans 15 residues. Germline lookup yields CDR1 MNHEY and CDR2 SVGAGI. V lost 6 bases, J lost 6 bases, and 14 bases stayed unmatched. This CDR3 is CASSPGYRGVTEQYF. In nucleotides, the CDR3 is TGTGCCAGCAGCCCCGGGTACAGGGGAGTGACCGAGCAGTACTTC.

The chain links TRBV30 to TRBJ1-6, with D possibly TRBD1 on 5 matching bases. The length of the CDR3 is 16 residues. Per the germline V gene, CDR1 is GTSNPN and CDR2 is SVGIG (reference sequence). Trimming stripped 0 bases from V and 8 bases from J, with 17 bases between. CDR3 nucleotides: TGTGCCTGGAGTGTACGGCAGGGCGGAGGCTATTCACCCCTCCACTTT. This encodes CAWSVRQGGGYSPLHF.

The chain joins TRBV28 to TRBJ1-2; D gene unclear. CDR1 is MDHEN, CDR2 SYDVKM, per germline. The CDR3 spans 13 residues. With 3 bases removed from V and 5 bases from J, the gap between germline ends came to 10 bases. The DNA for the CDR3 is TGTGCCAGCAGTTTCAGACGGGTTTATGGCTACACCTTC. Its protein is CASSFRRVYGYTF.

This chain connects TRBV5-4 to TRBJ2-1; TRBD2 aligns across 13 bases. Trimming removed 1 base from V and 4 bases from J; junction bases left unmatched: 5. The CDR3 loop spans 17 amino acids. Germline lookup yields CDR1 SGHNT and CDR2 YYREEE (reference sequence). Written as DNA, the CDR3 is TGTGCCAGCAGCTTGCCGGGACTAGCGGGGTCGTACAATGAGCAGTTCTTC. It yields the protein CASSLPGLAGSYNEQFF.

The V gene is TRBV18, the J gene TRBJ2-7; 8 bases align to TRBD1. Germline CDR1 reads KGHSH; CDR2 reads LQKENI. After removal of 1 base from V and 3 bases from J, the junction contained 2 bases not matched to a gene. The CDR3 runs to 14 residues. The CDR3 is CASSPRGQDYEQYF. For the CDR3, the DNA is TGTGCCAGCTCACCACGGGGACAGGACTACGAGCAGTACTTC.

This clone showed up just once. The chain is built from TRBV7-9 and TRBJ2-7; TRBD1 might be the D (6 bases). The germline CDR1 and CDR2 sequences are SEHNR and FQNEAQ (reference sequence). V was shortened by 5 bases and J by 3 bases, with 8 bases between the two germline ends. The CDR3 contains 12 residues. The chain's CDR3 is CASSLQGYEQYF. CDR3 in DNA: TGTGCCAGCAGCCTACAGGGCTACGAGCAGTACTTC.

The gene calls are TRBV28 and TRBJ1-2; no firm D call. V was pared by 7 bases and J by 8 bases, with 14 bases between. CDR1 and CDR2 (germline): MDHEN, SYDVKM. The CDR3 sequence is 12 residues long. This CDR3 is CASTSSGLGYTF. Written as DNA, the CDR3 is TGTGCCAGCACCTCGTCGGGGTTGGGCTACACCTTC.

This clone has more than one count but fewer than ten. The chain recombines TRBV18 with TRBJ2-7, with 7 bases fitting TRBD1. Germline CDR1 reads KGHSH; CDR2 reads LQKENI. With 3 bases clipped from V and 6 bases from J, the junction kept 8 bases outside the gene matches. The CDR3 extends over 14 amino acids. CDR3 sequence: CASSPPATGLEQYF. CDR3 in DNA: TGTGCCAGCTCACCCCCCGCGACAGGGCTCGAGCAGTACTTC.

The chain recombines TRBV7-9 with TRBJ2-3, with TRBD2 as a possible D gene (5 bases). The CDR3 spans 17 residues. Deletions cut 5 bases from V and 0 bases from J, with 18 bases between. Looked up from germline, CDR1 is SEHNR and CDR2 is FQNEAQ (reference sequence). In DNA, the CDR3 is TGTGCCAGCAGCCCCGTGCTTTCGGGCGGGAGCACAGATACGCAGTATTTT. This gives the protein CASSPVLSGGSTDTQYF.

The chain has TRBV6-1 and TRBJ2-3, with 7 positions matching TRBD1. The V gene's germline CDR1 is MNHNS and CDR2 SASEGT. This CDR3 is built from 13 residues. Trimming removed 6 bases from V and 5 bases from J; junction bases left unmatched: 5. The CDR3 protein is CASRATGEDTQYF. For the CDR3, the DNA is TGTGCCAGCAGGGCCACAGGGGAAGATACGCAGTATTTT.

This chain links TRBV28 with TRBJ2-6; D remains unclear. V gave up 4 bases and J gave up 2 bases, with 6 bases separating them. The CDR3 runs to 14 residues. Germline values: CDR1 MDHEN, CDR2 SYDVKM. CDR3 region: CASSWGAGANVLTF. DNA of the CDR3: TGTGCCAGCAGTTGGGGTGCTGGGGCCAACGTCCTGACTTTC.

The chain uses TRBV6-1 and TRBJ1-2; no definite D call. Germline loops: CDR1 MNHNS, CDR2 SASEGT. This CDR3 has 14 residues. V was pared by 11 bases and J by 0 bases, with 16 bases between. The CDR3 nucleotides are TGTGCCGGGCAAACCCTTTCTTCTAACTATGGCTACACCTTC. This sequence encodes CAGQTLSSNYGYTF.